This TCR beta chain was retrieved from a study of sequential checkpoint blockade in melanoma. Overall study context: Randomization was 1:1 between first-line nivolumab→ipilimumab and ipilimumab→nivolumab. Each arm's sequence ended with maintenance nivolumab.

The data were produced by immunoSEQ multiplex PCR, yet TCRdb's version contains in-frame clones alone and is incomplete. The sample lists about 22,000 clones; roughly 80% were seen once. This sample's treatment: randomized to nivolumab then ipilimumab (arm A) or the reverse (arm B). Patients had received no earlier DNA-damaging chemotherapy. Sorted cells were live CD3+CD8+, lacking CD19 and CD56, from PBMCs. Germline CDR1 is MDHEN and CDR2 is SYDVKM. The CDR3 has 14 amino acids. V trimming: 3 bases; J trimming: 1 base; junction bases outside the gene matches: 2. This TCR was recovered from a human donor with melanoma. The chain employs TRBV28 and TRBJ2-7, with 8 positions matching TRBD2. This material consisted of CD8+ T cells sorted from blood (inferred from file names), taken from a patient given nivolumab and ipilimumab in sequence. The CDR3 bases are TGTGCCAGCAGTTTCTTAGCGGGGTCCTACGAGCAGTACTTC. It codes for CASSFLAGSYEQYF.